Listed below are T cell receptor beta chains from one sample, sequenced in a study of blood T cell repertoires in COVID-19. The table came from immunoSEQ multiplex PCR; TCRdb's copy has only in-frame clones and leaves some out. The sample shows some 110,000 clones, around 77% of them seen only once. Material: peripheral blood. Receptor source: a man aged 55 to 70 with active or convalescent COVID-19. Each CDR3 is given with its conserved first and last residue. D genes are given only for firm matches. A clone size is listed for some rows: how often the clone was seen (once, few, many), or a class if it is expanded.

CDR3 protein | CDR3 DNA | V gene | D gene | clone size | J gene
CASSPPTGGYNEQFF | TGTGCCAGCTCACCACCCACAGGGGGTTACAATGAGCAGTTCTTC | TRBV18 | TRBD1 | - | TRBJ2-1
CASSQAGGGTEAFF | TGTGCCAGCAGCCAAGCCGGGGGTGGGACTGAAGCTTTCTTT | TRBV3-1/TRBV3-2 | - | - | TRBJ1-1
CASSWGIAGDEQYF | TGTGCCAGCAGCTGGGGGATAGCGGGAGACGAGCAGTACTTC | TRBV5-5 | TRBD2 | few | TRBJ2-7
CASSSRQVTYEQYF | TGCGCCAGCAGCTCCAGACAGGTTACCTACGAGCAGTACTTC | TRBV5-1 | - | few | TRBJ2-7
CASSGTGKNIQYF | TGTGCCAGCAGTGGGACAGGGAAAAACATTCAGTACTTC | TRBV2 | TRBD1 | - | TRBJ2-4
CASSDSYPGANVLTF | TGTGCCAGCAGCGACAGTTACCCTGGGGCCAACGTCCTGACTTTC | TRBV6-5 | - | - | TRBJ2-6
CAWSEGRLTEAFF | TGTGCCTGGAGTGAGGGGCGCCTCACTGAAGCTTTCTTT | TRBV30 | - | - | TRBJ1-1
CASSLWGGGPGGYTF | TGTGCCAGCAGCCTTTGGGGCGGGGGACCGGGAGGCTACACCTTC | TRBV5-6 | - | few | TRBJ1-2
CASSLAGLGSEQYF | TGTGCCAGCAGCCTAGCGGGACTGGGTAGCGAGCAGTACTTC | TRBV7-2 | TRBD2 | - | TRBJ2-7
CASSATGADQPQHF | TGTGCCAGCAGCGCAACAGGGGCAGATCAGCCCCAGCATTTT | TRBV2 | TRBD1 | - | TRBJ1-5
CSASGGTSGSYEQYF | TGCAGTGCTAGTGGGGGGACTAGCGGCTCCTACGAGCAGTACTTC | TRBV20-1 | TRBD2 | - | TRBJ2-7
CASSSGTGVGEQYF | TGTGCCAGCAGCTCAGGGACAGGGGTGGGCGAGCAGTACTTC | TRBV11-3 | TRBD1 | - | TRBJ2-7
CASSVTAGPTDTQYF | TGTGCCAGCAGCGTAACTGCAGGGCCGACAGATACGCAGTATTTT | TRBV9 | - | - | TRBJ2-3
CASSSRQGSYEQYF | TGTGCCAGCAGCTCCCGACAGGGTTCCTACGAGCAGTACTTC | TRBV5-4 | TRBD1 | - | TRBJ2-7
CASSPDRGVEKLFF | TGTGCCAGCAGCCCGGACAGGGGGGTGGAAAAACTGTTTTTT | TRBV5-8 | TRBD1 | once | TRBJ1-4
CASSLRGRAGELFF | TGTGCCAGCAGTTTAAGAGGGAGAGCCGGGGAGCTGTTTTTT | TRBV27 | - | - | TRBJ2-2
CASSSGLRNEQFF | TGCGCCAGCAGCTCCGGGTTACGGAATGAGCAGTTCTTC | TRBV5-1 | - | - | TRBJ2-1
CATSDPGQSWGDTQYF | TGTGCCACCAGTGATCCGGGACAGTCTTGGGGAGATACGCAGTATTTT | TRBV24-1 | TRBD1 | - | TRBJ2-3
CATTGRVGTEAFF | TGTGCCACCACCGGCAGGGTGGGCACTGAAGCTTTCTTT | TRBV28 | - | once | TRBJ1-1
CASRQSRDYGYTF | TGCGCCAGCCGACAGTCCCGGGACTATGGCTACACCTTC | TRBV5-1 | - | - | TRBJ1-2
CASSNSKGTSGTVRYQYF | TGTGCCAGCAGCAACAGTAAGGGGACTAGCGGGACCGTACGGTATCAGTACTTC | TRBV21-1 | - | - | TRBJ2-7
CASSPPQREGHNEQFF | TGTGCCAGCTCACCACCCCAGCGGGAGGGCCACAATGAGCAGTTCTTC | TRBV18 | TRBD2 | once | TRBJ2-1
CASSLSVRGLGLGEYEQYF | TGTGCCAGCAGTTTGTCGGTCAGGGGGCTAGGGCTAGGGGAATACGAGCAGTACTTC | TRBV28 | TRBD1 | - | TRBJ2-7
CASSPSRRTDTQYF | TGTGCCAGCAGTCCCTCCCGGAGGACAGATACGCAGTATTTT | TRBV6-2/TRBV6-3 | - | few | TRBJ2-3
CASSTRGATEAFF | TGTGCCAGTAGTACCCGGGGGGCCACTGAAGCTTTCTTT | TRBV19 | - | - | TRBJ1-1
CASSYGGEQYF | TGTGCCAGCAGCTATGGAGGCGAGCAGTACTTC | TRBV7-2 | - | - | TRBJ2-7
CASSQSQGAGAYNEQFF | TGCGCCAGCAGCCAATCTCAGGGAGCGGGAGCTTACAATGAGCAGTTCTTC | TRBV4-1 | TRBD2 | - | TRBJ2-1
CASSLGRGSDSPLHF | TGTGCCAGCAGCTTAGGGCGGGGATCGGATTCACCCCTCCACTTT | TRBV7-6 | - | - | TRBJ1-6
CASSSQDMGELFF | TGTGCCAGCAGTTCTCAGGACATGGGGGAGCTGTTTTTT | TRBV6-4 | - | - | TRBJ2-2
CASTLRTGQFMNTEAFF | TGCGCCAGCACCCTAAGGACAGGGCAATTCATGAACACTGAAGCTTTCTTT | TRBV4-1 | TRBD1 | - | TRBJ1-1
CSVRVLMNTEAFF | TGCAGCGTCAGGGTGCTAATGAACACTGAAGCTTTCTTT | TRBV29-1 | - | - | TRBJ1-1
CASSLSAANTGELFF | TGCGCCAGCAGCTTGAGCGCCGCGAACACCGGGGAGCTGTTTTTT | TRBV5-1 | - | - | TRBJ2-2
CASSLNRGREKLFF | TGTGCCAGCAGCTTAAATCGAGGGAGGGAAAAACTGTTTTTT | TRBV7-2 | - | - | TRBJ1-4
CASSLSLGGRREQYF | TGCGCCAGCAGCCTATCTCTCGGGGGGCGGCGCGAGCAGTACTTC | TRBV4-1 | - | - | TRBJ2-7
CASSVESGRSRGVGELFF | TGTGCCAGCAGCGTAGAAAGCGGGAGGTCAAGGGGGGTCGGGGAGCTGTTTTTT | TRBV9 | TRBD2 | - | TRBJ2-2
CASSATSGRGGEQFF | TGTGCCAGCAGCGCCACTAGCGGGAGGGGAGGTGAGCAGTTCTTC | TRBV9 | TRBD2 | once | TRBJ2-1
CASSLVAVGANTEAFF | TGTGCCAGCAGCTTAGTGGCGGTTGGGGCCAACACTGAAGCTTTCTTT | TRBV7-9 | - | few | TRBJ1-1
CASSPVGVSPLHF | TGTGCCAGCAGCCCTGTCGGTGTTTCACCCCTCCACTTT | TRBV12-3/TRBV12-4 | - | many | TRBJ1-6
CASGQDSVAIRDEQYF | TGTGCCAGCGGCCAAGATAGCGTAGCCATAAGAGACGAGCAGTACTTC | TRBV3-1/TRBV3-2 | - | - | TRBJ2-7
CAQSGVQPQHF | TGTGCCCAGAGTGGAGTTCAGCCCCAGCATTTT | TRBV6-4 | - | once | TRBJ1-5
CASSMRAGEHYEQYF | TGTGCCAGTAGTATGCGAGCGGGTGAACACTACGAGCAGTACTTC | TRBV19 | - | - | TRBJ2-7
CASSREETGELFF | TGTGCCAGCTCACGGGAGGAGACCGGGGAGCTGTTTTTT | TRBV18 | - | - | TRBJ2-2